This paragraph covers one T cell receptor (beta chain) sequence. Its target is unknown. The V end lost 2 bases, the J end lost 0 bases, and 14 bases lay between the germline ends. Germline lookup yields CDR1 MNHEY and CDR2 SMNVEV (reference sequence). There are 18 residues in the CDR3. The data belong to a study of T cell responses to AZD1222 COVID-19 vaccine. About the study: Combined were second doses at about 4 or about 12 weeks. General study findings and limits: Baseline serology detected seropositivity in only 6 or 7 AZD1222 recipients. Targets within unmutated variant regions were reportedly found for nearly half of spike-specific TCRs. Most donors were white British and more were female, and clonal diversity was possibly underestimated.

Assay: immunoSEQ multiplex PCR; the TCRdb copy retains only in-frame clones and omits some. Here the sample spans 150,000 or so clones, around 90% being singletons. This chain connects TRBV27 to TRBJ2-6; weak D call: TRBD1 (5 bases). This TCR derives from an adult in good health. The material was peripheral blood, obtained on day 0 of AZD1222 vaccination. The CDR3 protein is CASSLVGPNLSGANVLTF. The DNA for the CDR3 is TGTGCCAGCAGTTTAGTGGGGCCGAATCTCTCTGGGGCCAACGTCCTGACTTTC.